Following are 31 T cell receptor beta chains from one sample sequenced in a study of response to subunit inactivated influenza vaccine. MiXCR, applied by TCRdb to the RT-PCR reads, yields one record per CDR3 protein. Among 800,000 or so distinct CDR3 sequences, about 20% were seen once, and the ten largest hold about a tenth. The sequences come from PBMCs from blood, collected 5 days after vaccination. Source of these receptors: a middle-aged man who received an inactivated influenza vaccine.

The V and J genes are TRBV7-9 and TRBJ2-1, with 13 bases lining up with TRBD2. Germline lookup yields CDR1 SEHNR and CDR2 FQNEAQ (reference sequence). The CDR3 length is 16 residues. V shed 6 bases and J 5 bases; nucleotides not matched to a gene: 7. The CDR3 nucleotides are TGTGCCAGCAGGTTCAGGACTAGCGGGAGTCACAATGAGCAGTTCTTC. It yields the protein CASRFRTSGSHNEQFF. The full variable domain, with the rest looked up from reference TRBV7-9 and TRBJ2-1, is DTGVSQNPRHKITKRGQNVTFRCDPISEHNRLYWYRQTLGQGPEFLTYFQNEAQLEKSRLLSDRFSAERPKGSFSTLEIQRTEQGDSAMYLCASRFRTSGSHNEQFFGPGTRLTVL.

The chain carries TRBV6-5 and TRBJ1-4; D is possibly TRBD1 (5 bases). The germline V and J ends were trimmed by 0 bases and 8 bases, with 13 bases remaining between them. CDR3 length: 15 residues. Germline V gene data show CDR1 as MNHEY and CDR2 as SVGAGI. CDR3 residues: CASSYSSQGAEKLFF. The CDR3 nucleotides read TGTGCCAGCAGTTACTCGAGCCAGGGTGCGGAAAAACTGTTTTTT.

This clonotype was seen more than once but under ten times. The V and J genes are TRBV29-1 and TRBJ2-5; 7 bases align to TRBD1. V lost 2 bases, J lost 5 bases, and 8 bases stayed unmatched. Germline lookup yields CDR1 SQVTM and CDR2 ANQGSEA. This CDR3 contains 14 residues. The DNA for the CDR3 is TGCAGCGTTGAAAAAGACAGGGTAGGGGAGACCCAGTACTTC. Translating it yields CSVEKDRVGETQYF.

The chain employs TRBV4-3 and TRBJ2-1; perhaps D is TRBD1 or TRBD2 (7 bases each). V was cut by 0 bases and J by 6 bases, with 18 bases left in between. Germline CDR1 LGHNA, CDR2 YSLEER. This CDR3 spans 17 amino acids. The CDR3 loop is CASSQEKSPGGGNEQFF. The CDR3 DNA sequence: TGCGCCAGCAGCCAAGAAAAAAGTCCAGGGGGGGGCAATGAGCAGTTCTTC.

The J gene is TRBJ2-3, the V gene TRBV20-1; D remains unclear. V was trimmed by 6 bases and J by 5 bases, leaving 12 bases between them. Germline values: CDR1 DFQATT, CDR2 SNEGSKA (reference sequence). This CDR3 is built from 12 residues. This CDR3 reads CSATDRRDTQYF. In DNA, the CDR3 is TGCAGTGCCACGGACCGCAGAGATACGCAGTATTTT.

This clonotype was counted a few times. The CDR3 sequence: CASSLLAGSVTGELFF. The DNA for the CDR3 is TGTGCCAGCAGCTTACTAGCGGGGTCCGTCACCGGGGAGCTGTTTTTT. This chain uses TRBV7-8 with TRBJ2-2, with TRBD2 identical over 9 bases. CDR3 size: 16 residues. The germline V gene encodes CDR1 SGHVS and CDR2 FQNEAQ. Trimming removed 2 bases from V and 4 bases from J; junction bases left unmatched: 5.

In its sample, this clonotype was seen many times. The CDR3 DNA is TGCGCCAGCAGCTTGACTCCCGGAGAGACCCAGTACTTC. This sequence encodes CASSLTPGETQYF. This sequence joins TRBV5-1 and TRBJ2-5; D is ambiguous. The CDR3 has 13 amino acids. In germline, CDR1 is SGHRS, CDR2 YFSETQ. The V gene lost 1 base and the J gene lost 4 bases, with 8 bases spanning the gap.

This clonotype was counted only a few times. V is TRBV9 and J is TRBJ2-7; TRBD2 agrees at 7 bases. Germline CDR1 and CDR2: SGDLS and YYNGEE. The CDR3 runs 13 residues. Losses at the gene ends were 0 bases for V and 5 bases for J; bases not matched to a gene: 2. The CDR3 DNA is TGTGCCAGCAGCGTAGGCGGGAGCGACGAGCAGTACTTC. Translation: CASSVGGSDEQYF.

This chain connects TRBV20-1 to TRBJ2-1, with 8 bases fitting TRBD2. The length of the CDR3 is 14 residues. Germline values: CDR1 DFQATT, CDR2 SNEGSKA (reference sequence). V was clipped by 5 bases and J by 0 bases; unmatched bases: 3. CDR3 bases: TGCAGTGCTTTTAGCGGGACCTCCTACAATGAGCAGTTCTTC. It specifies CSAFSGTSYNEQFF.

Only a few counts were recorded for this clonotype. This chain joins TRBV7-6 and TRBJ2-7; 8 bases fit TRBD2. Germline V gene data show CDR1 as SGHVS and CDR2 as FNYEAQ. J was trimmed by 3 bases and V by 1 base; bases with no gene match: 11. This CDR3 contains 17 residues. CDR3 amino acids: CASSLVSYGTRNYEQYF. The CDR3 coding sequence is TGTGCCAGCAGCTTAGTATCTTACGGGACTAGGAACTACGAGCAGTACTTC.

This chain connects TRBV25-1 to TRBJ2-5; no reliable D call. V lost 3 bases, J lost 5 bases, and 10 bases lay in between. CDR3 size: 13 residues. Germline V gene data show CDR1 as MGHDK and CDR2 as SYGVNS. CDR3 DNA: TGTGCCAGCAGTGAGGGTACCTGGGAGACCCAGTACTTC. Its translation: CASSEGTWETQYF.

This clonotype showed up many times. The chain combines TRBV5-1 with TRBJ2-1; the match to TRBD1 covers 9 bases. The CDR3 runs 14 residues. V trimming: 4 bases; J trimming: 6 bases; junction bases outside the gene matches: 5. Germline V lookup: CDR1 SGHRS, CDR2 YFSETQ. CDR3 DNA sequence: TGCGCCAGCAGCCTGGGACAGGGAAGCAATGAGCAGTTCTTC. Amino acids: CASSLGQGSNEQFF.

The chain links TRBV7-2 to TRBJ2-5, with D possibly being TRBD1 (6 bases). The ends were cut back, 5 bases at V and 5 bases at J, with 12 bases in the middle. CDR1 SGHTA and CDR2 FQGNSA come from the germline V gene. The length of the CDR3 is 13 residues. For the CDR3, the DNA is TGTGCCAGCAGCCCGACAGGTCTTGAGACCCAGTACTTC. This encodes CASSPTGLETQYF.

The chain carries TRBV12-3 or TRBV12-4 and TRBJ1-2; D not resolved. Trimming removed 1 base from V and 9 bases from J, with 9 bases in between. The CDR3 contains 12 residues. CDR3 nucleotides: TGTGCCAGCAGTTTAGTCCGGGGTAGCTACACCTTC. This sequence encodes CASSLVRGSYTF.

This clonotype was recorded a few times. This sequence joins TRBV11-2 and TRBJ1-6; D unclear. The CDR3 length is 13 residues. V lost 0 bases, J lost 10 bases, and 7 bases lay in between. CDR1 is SGHAT and CDR2 is FQNNGV in the germline V gene. CDR3 DNA sequence: TGTGCCAGCAGCTTAGAGGTCACATCACCCCTCCACTTT. Its protein product is CASSLEVTSPLHF.

This clonotype has ten or more counts. The chain carries TRBV10-3 and TRBJ2-1; no clear D gene. V lost 6 bases and J 2 bases, leaving 11 bases between the germline ends. The germline gives CDR1 ENHRY, CDR2 SYGVKD. The CDR3 length is 14 residues. CDR3 sequence (DNA): TGTGCCATCAGGACGTCGAAGGCCTACAATGAGCAGTTCTTC. The encoded protein is CAIRTSKAYNEQFF.

This chain's CDR3 is CASSLDRRGIQYF. The CDR3 DNA is TGTGCCAGCAGTTTAGACAGGAGGGGCATTCAGTACTTC. The V gene is TRBV12-3 or TRBV12-4, the J gene TRBJ2-4, with D possibly being TRBD2 (6 bases). The CDR3 extends over 13 amino acids. V was cut by 1 base and J by 9 bases, with 10 bases left in between.

This clonotype was detected many times. The gene calls are TRBV7-2 and TRBJ2-1; TRBD1 aligns across 7 bases. This CDR3 region has 12 residues. Per the germline V gene, CDR1 is SGHTA and CDR2 is FQGNSA. The V and J ends lost 1 base and 12 bases, in that order; junction bases with no gene match: 3. The CDR3 bases are TGTGCCAGCAGCTTAGGGGGACAGCTGCAGTTCTTC. Its protein product is CASSLGGQLQFF.

V and J are TRBV7-8 and TRBJ2-2; D ambiguous. CDR3 length: 15 residues. Germline V CDR1 and CDR2: SGHVS, FQNEAQ. The V end was cut by 2 bases, the J end by 1 base, with 8 bases between. The CDR3 nucleotides read TGTGCCAGCAGCTTACTAGTGTGGAACACCGGGGAGCTGTTTTTT. This gives the protein CASSLLVWNTGELFF.

This clonotype was found a few times. V and J are TRBV29-1 and TRBJ2-1; 7 bases map to TRBD1. V was clipped by 4 bases and J by 4 bases; unmatched bases: 4. This CDR3 comprises 13 residues. CDR1 and CDR2 (germline): SQVTM, ANQGSEA. This CDR3 reads CSVGDRAYNEQFF. The CDR3 region has the DNA TGCAGCGTTGGGGACAGAGCATACAATGAGCAGTTCTTC.

V usage is TRBV12-2 and J usage is TRBJ1-4; no DNA check was done on the table's D call, TRBD1. TRBV12-2 is tagged as a pseudogene. The CDR3 is made up of 19 amino acids. The CDR3 DNA reads as TGTGCAAGTCGCTTAGCGGAAAGAAAAGAGCAGACCCCCAACGAAAAACTGTTTTTT. The encoded protein is CASRLAERKEQTPNEKLFF.

This clonotype was observed a few times. CDR3 residues: CASSPQTGNSYEQYF. CDR3 in DNA: TGTGCCAGCAGCCCGCAGACAGGGAACTCCTACGAGCAGTACTTC. The gene calls are TRBV7-2 and TRBJ2-7, with TRBD1 matching over 7 bases. The junction had 7 bases not matched to a gene; V was cut back by 5 bases and J by 0 bases. There are 15 residues in the CDR3. From germline, CDR1 is SGHTA and CDR2 FQGNSA.

This clonotype was recorded a few times. The rearrangement uses TRBV12-3 or TRBV12-4 and TRBJ2-1; D gene uncertain. Trimming left V 4 bases short and J 7 bases short, with 17 bases between. This CDR3 is 15 amino acids long. The CDR3, as DNA: TGTGCCAGCAGTTCCCGCCCCGGAGTAGGGAATGAGCAGTTCTTC. It translates to CASSSRPGVGNEQFF.

The genes are TRBV30 and TRBJ2-2; D is possibly TRBD2 (6 bases). The CDR3 consists of 13 residues. Germline assignment: CDR1 GTSNPN and CDR2 SVGIG (reference sequence). The germline V and J ends were trimmed by 3 bases and 4 bases, with 9 bases remaining between them. The CDR3 region is CAWRRGITGELFF. The CDR3 DNA sequence: TGTGCCTGGAGGCGCGGGATCACCGGGGAGCTGTTTTTT.

This clonotype has ten or more counts. V gene TRBV18 combines with J gene TRBJ2-7; TRBD2 matches at 8 bases. V shed 6 bases, J shed 5 bases, and the junction held 12 bases outside the gene matches. The CDR3 spans 15 residues. Germline V gene sequence: CDR1 KGHSH, CDR2 LQKENI. In nucleotides, the CDR3 is TGTGCCAGCTCCCGCGGGGGGCTACAAGGGAACGAGCAGTACTTC. The encoded protein is CASSRGGLQGNEQYF.

The chain carries TRBV7-8 and TRBJ2-5; TRBD2 matches 11 bases. J lost 1 base, V lost 3 bases, and 4 bases had no gene match. The CDR3 sequence is 16 residues long. Germline lookup yields CDR1 SGHVS and CDR2 FQNEAQ. DNA of the CDR3: TGTGCCAGCAGCTTCGTCACTAGCGGGAGCCAAGAGACCCAGTACTTC. This encodes CASSFVTSGSQETQYF.

This clonotype was seen only a few times. The CDR3 bases are TGTGCCAGCAGTTTCGGGACAACCGAGCAGTACTTC. Protein: CASSFGTTEQYF. J is TRBJ2-7 and V is TRBV12-3 or TRBV12-4, with D possibly being TRBD1 (6 bases). The CDR3 contains 12 residues. The V end lost 3 bases, the J end lost 6 bases, and 9 bases lay between the germline ends.

This clonotype was seen a few times. V is TRBV7-9 and J is TRBJ2-7; D is perhaps TRBD2 (5 bases). The germline V gene encodes CDR1 SEHNR and CDR2 FQNEAQ (reference sequence). The CDR3 totals 13 residues. V gave up 2 bases and J gave up 4 bases, with 9 bases separating them. In DNA, the CDR3 is TGTGCCAGCAGCTTACCAGCGGTGTACGAGCAGTACTTC. Protein: CASSLPAVYEQYF. Complete variable domain (other parts from reference TRBV7-9 and TRBJ2-7): DTGVSQNPRHKITKRGQNVTFRCDPISEHNRLYWYRQTLGQGPEFLTYFQNEAQLEKSRLLSDRFSAERPKGSFSTLEIQRTEQGDSAMYLCASSLPAVYEQYFGPGTRLTVT.

The rearrangement links TRBV7-2 to TRBJ2-2, with 10 bases that match TRBD2. The V segment lost 1 base and the J segment 5 bases; nucleotides outside the gene matches: 7. CDR1 SGHTA and CDR2 FQGNSA come from the germline V gene. There are 17 residues in the CDR3. CDR3 DNA sequence: TGTGCCAGCAGCTTAGTGGCTAGCGGGGGACAGACCGGGGAGCTGTTTTTT. This gives the protein CASSLVASGGQTGELFF. Complete variable domain (other parts from reference TRBV7-2 and TRBJ2-2): GAGVSQSPSNKVTEKGKDVELRCDPISGHTALYWYRQSLGQGLEFLIYFQGNSAPDKSGLPSDRFSAERTGGSVSTLTIQRTQQEDSAVYLCASSLVASGGQTGELFFGEGSRLTVL.

This clonotype was seen a handful of times. The chain is built from TRBV24-1 and TRBJ2-3; 11 bases agree with TRBD2. V shed 5 bases, J shed 2 bases, and the junction held 5 bases outside the gene matches. Germline values: CDR1 KGHDR, CDR2 SFDVKD. The CDR3 contains 16 residues. In DNA, the CDR3 is TGTGCCACCAGTGGGGGACTAGCGGAATTCACAGATACGCAGTATTTT. Translated: CATSGGLAEFTDTQYF.

V usage is TRBV20-1 and J usage is TRBJ2-5; D not resolved. In germline, CDR1 is DFQATT, CDR2 SNEGSKA (reference sequence). The CDR3 extends over 12 amino acids. Trimming left V 3 bases short and J 5 bases short, with 10 bases between. CDR3 sequence (DNA): TGCAGTGCTAGCGTTGGCAGCGAGACCCAGTACTTC. This translates into CSASVGSETQYF.